A selection of T cell receptor beta chains follows, all from one sample in a study of blood T cell repertoires in COVID-19. Profiled with immunoSEQ multiplex PCR; TCRdb holds only in-frame clones, not every one. Of about 120,000 clones listed, over 80% were seen once; the top ten hold over 3%. The source material was PBMCs or T cells enriched from blood (not recorded which). These receptors all stem from a woman younger than 45 who had recovered from COVID-19. Both conserved end residues are part of each CDR3. A D gene is named only where the DNA matches it firmly. The listing skips clone size in some rows; elsewhere it reads once, few, many or a size class.

d_gene | abundance | j_gene | len | v_gene | CDR3aa | CDR3nt
TRBD1 | NA | TRBJ2-2 | 15 | TRBV6-5 | CASTSGTGGTGELFF | TGTGCCAGCACCTCGGGGACAGGGGGCACCGGGGAGCTGTTTTTT
NA | few | TRBJ1-5 | 13 | TRBV7-8 | CASTGGRNQPQHF | TGTGCCAGCACGGGGGGGCGCAATCAGCCCCAGCATTTT
NA | NA | TRBJ2-6 | 13 | TRBV30 | CASDRVGANVLTF | TGTGCCTCTGACAGAGTTGGGGCCAACGTCCTGACTTTC
NA | once | TRBJ1-1 | 12 | TRBV5-8 | CASSSYRTEAFF | TGTGCCAGCAGCTCATACAGGACTGAAGCTTTCTTT
NA | NA | TRBJ2-7 | 12 | TRBV28 | CASSLSFYEQYF | TGTGCCAGCAGTTTGAGTTTTTACGAGCAGTACTTC
TRBD2 | NA | TRBJ2-7 | 13 | TRBV5-4 | CASSLAGVRKQYF | TGTGCCAGCAGCCTAGCGGGAGTTAGAAAGCAGTACTTC
TRBD1 | NA | TRBJ1-3 | 12 | TRBV19 | CASRTGGNTIYF | TGTGCCAGCAGGACAGGAGGAAACACCATATATTTT
TRBD1 | NA | TRBJ1-1 | 17 | TRBV2 | CASRKAPTGSMNTEAFF | TGTGCCAGCAGAAAGGCCCCGACAGGGAGCATGAACACTGAAGCTTTCTTT
TRBD1 | NA | TRBJ1-1 | 16 | TRBV28 | CASSRPGTGSNTEAFF | TGTGCCAGCAGTCGGCCCGGGACAGGGTCGAACACTGAAGCTTTCTTT
NA | NA | TRBJ1-6 | 14 | TRBV9 | CASSVTGHNSPLHF | TGTGCCAGCAGCGTAACAGGACATAATTCACCCCTCCACTTT
NA | NA | TRBJ1-5 | 15 | TRBV28 | CASEAGRNSNQPQHF | TGTGCCAGCGAAGCGGGAAGGAATAGCAATCAGCCCCAGCATTTT
NA | NA | TRBJ1-5 | 15 | TRBV15 | CATSREGQWNQPQHF | TGTGCCACCAGCAGAGAGGGGCAGTGGAATCAGCCCCAGCATTTT
TRBD1 | few | TRBJ2-7 | 16 | TRBV4-1 | CASSQDRGTVATGQYF | TGCGCCAGCAGCCAAGATCGAGGGACAGTAGCGACGGGGCAGTACTTC
TRBD1 | NA | TRBJ1-2 | 15 | TRBV5-3 | CARSCSGTVNYGYTF | TGTGCCAGAAGCTGCTCCGGGACAGTTAACTATGGCTACACCTTC
TRBD2 | NA | TRBJ2-7 | 14 | TRBV5-5 | CASSLDSGRNEQYF | TGTGCCAGCAGCTTGGACAGCGGGAGAAACGAGCAGTACTTC
NA | few | TRBJ1-1 | 14 | TRBV6-5 | CASSRQAKNTEAFF | TGTGCCAGCAGTAGACAGGCGAAGAACACTGAAGCTTTCTTT
TRBD2 | NA | TRBJ2-7 | 15 | TRBV7-2 | CASSLDPGSGGRQYF | TGTGCCAGCAGCTTAGATCCGGGGTCGGGAGGTCGGCAGTACTTC
TRBD1 | NA | TRBJ2-5 | 18 | TRBV4-3 | CASSLGQGANLYQETQYF | TGCGCCAGCAGCCTCGGACAGGGGGCAAACTTGTACCAAGAGACCCAGTACTTC
NA | NA | TRBJ2-7 | 16 | TRBV6-5 | CASSYSWARSPSGQYF | TGTGCCAGCAGTTATTCCTGGGCCCGATCCCCCTCCGGGCAGTACTTC
NA | NA | TRBJ2-1 | 15 | TRBV7-6 | CASSLVGSSYNEQFF | TGTGCCAGCAGCTTAGTTGGGAGTTCCTACAATGAGCAGTTCTTC
TRBD1 | NA | TRBJ1-1 | 17 | TRBV4-3 | CASSQGDRVYMNTEAFF | TGCGCCAGCAGCCAAGGGGACAGGGTTTACATGAACACTGAAGCTTTCTTT